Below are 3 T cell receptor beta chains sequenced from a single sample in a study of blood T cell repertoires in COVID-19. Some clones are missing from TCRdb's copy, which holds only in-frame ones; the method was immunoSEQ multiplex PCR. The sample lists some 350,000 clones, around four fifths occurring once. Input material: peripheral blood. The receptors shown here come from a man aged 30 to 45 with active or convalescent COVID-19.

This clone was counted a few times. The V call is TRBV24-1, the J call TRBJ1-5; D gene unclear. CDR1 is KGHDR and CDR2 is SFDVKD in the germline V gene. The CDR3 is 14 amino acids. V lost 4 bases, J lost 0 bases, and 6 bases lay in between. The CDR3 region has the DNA TGTGCCACCAGTGAGTATTATAGCAATCAGCCCCAGCATTTT. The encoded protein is CATSEYYSNQPQHF.

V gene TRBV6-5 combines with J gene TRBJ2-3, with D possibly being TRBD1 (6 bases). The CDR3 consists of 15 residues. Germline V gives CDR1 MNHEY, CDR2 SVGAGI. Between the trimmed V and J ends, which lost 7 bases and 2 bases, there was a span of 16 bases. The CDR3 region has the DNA TGTGCCAGCACTCGGACAGCGGACAACACAGATACGCAGTATTTT. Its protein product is CASTRTADNTDTQYF.

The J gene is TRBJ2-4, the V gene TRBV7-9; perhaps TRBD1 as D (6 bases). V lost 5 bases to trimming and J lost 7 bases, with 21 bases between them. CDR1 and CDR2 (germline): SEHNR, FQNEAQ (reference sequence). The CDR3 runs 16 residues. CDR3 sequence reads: CASSHTLDRGENIQYF. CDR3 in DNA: TGTGCCAGCAGCCATACGTTGGACAGAGGGGAGAACATTCAGTACTTC.